The rows below give T cell receptor beta chains drawn from one sample of a study of cytomegalovirus exposure and HLA in healthy donors. Assay used: immunoSEQ multiplex PCR; TCRdb lists only in-frame clones, some missing. Its table records around 50,000 clones. The sequenced material came from PBMCs. The receptor source for this set is a woman in her 40s in good health and CMV-seronegative. The CDR3 runs from the conserved cysteine through the conserved F or W. The D gene is left open where the match is weak.

>TRBJ2-7|TRBD1|TRBV10-3
TGTGCCATCAGGGCCGGGACAGGTCAATACGAGCAGTACTTC
CAIRAGTGQYEQYF
>TRBJ1-4|-|TRBV2
TGTGCCAGCAGTGAAGACAGGAACAATGAAAAACTGTTTTTT
CASSEDRNNEKLFF
>TRBJ1-5|TRBD1|TRBV19
TGTGCCAGTAGAGGACAGGGTTTCGGCAATCAGCCCCAGCATTTT
CASRGQGFGNQPQHF
>TRBJ2-1|-|TRBV7-9
TGTGCCAGCACATTAGCGCGTAGCTCCGACAATGAGCAGTTCTTC
CASTLARSSDNEQFF
>TRBJ1-2|TRBD1|TRBV7-9
TGTGCCAGCAGCTTAGGCACAGGGGCTAACTATGGCTACACCTTC
CASSLGTGANYGYTF
>TRBJ1-1|TRBD1|TRBV7-9
TGTGCCAGCAGCGGCAGGACAGGCAGCATAGCTGAAGCTTTCTTT
CASSGRTGSIAEAFF
>TRBJ1-2|-|TRBV5-8
TGTGCCAGCAGCTCGCGGTTGGGGGCCTATGGCTACACCTTC
CASSSRLGAYGYTF
>TRBJ1-1|-|TRBV19
TGTGCCAGTAGTATCACAGGGAAGAACACTGAAGCTTTCTTT
CASSITGKNTEAFF
>TRBJ1-2|-|TRBV18
TGTGCCAGCTCACCACTCGCGGGGAACTATGGCTACACCTTC
CASSPLAGNYGYTF
>TRBJ1-1|TRBD1|TRBV6-6
TGTGCCAGCAGTCTAACGACCGAGACAGGGGACCCTGAAGCTTTCTTT
CASSLTTETGDPEAFF
>TRBJ1-1|-|TRBV5-6
TGTGCCAGCAGCTTGCGCTGGGCAATGAACACTGAAGCTTTCTTT
CASSLRWAMNTEAFF
>TRBJ1-2|TRBD1|TRBV4-3
TGCGCCAGCAGCCAGAGCGGGACAGGGGTGCGTGGCTACACCTTC
CASSQSGTGVRGYTF
>TRBJ2-5|TRBD2|TRBV15
TGTGCCACCAGCAGATTCAGACTAGCGGGAGGAGGCACGCAAGAGACCCAGTACTTC
CATSRFRLAGGGTQETQYF
>TRBJ2-4|-|TRBV28
TGTGCCAGCAGCTCCGGACAGCTGCAAAACATTCAGTACTTC
CASSSGQLQNIQYF
>TRBJ1-2|-|TRBV19
TGTGCCAGTAGTATGACAGGTCCGCCAGGCTACACCTTC
CASSMTGPPGYTF
>TRBJ1-1|TRBD1|TRBV5-1
TGCGCCAGCAGCTTGAGGGACAGGGGGCAGAAGGACACTGAAGCTTTCTTT
CASSLRDRGQKDTEAFF
>TRBJ2-3|TRBD2|TRBV9
TGTGCCAGCAGCGGGGGACTAGCGGACACAGATACGCAGTATTTT
CASSGGLADTDTQYF
>TRBJ2-1|-|TRBV6-6
TGTGCCAGCAGTTACGCGGAGAGCTCCTACAATGAGCAGTTCTTC
CASSYAESSYNEQFF
>TRBJ2-5|TRBD1|TRBV7-9
TGTGCCAGCAGCTTAAGCGCAGGGGGTCTAGAGACCCAGTACTTC
CASSLSAGGLETQYF
>TRBJ1-1|-|TRBV5-1
TGCGCCAGCAGCTTGGCCAGGAACACTGAAGCTTTCTTT
CASSLARNTEAFF
>TRBJ2-3|-|TRBV7-9
TGTGCCAGCAGCTTAGGCTCAGGGGGCACAGATACGCAGTATTTT
CASSLGSGGTDTQYF
>TRBJ2-2|TRBD2|TRBV18
TGTGCCAGCTCACTCCAGACCCGGACTAGCGGGGGGTACACCGGGGAGCTGTTTTTT
CASSLQTRTSGGYTGELFF
>TRBJ2-3|TRBD2|TRBV28
TGTGCCAGCACCTCCACTGGGGGGAGGGGAACAGATACGCAGTATTTT
CASTSTGGRGTDTQYF
>TRBJ1-4|TRBD1|TRBV28
TGTGCCAGCAGGCCCGACAGGGGGCAGGTTGAAAAACTGTTTTTT
CASRPDRGQVEKLFF
>TRBJ2-1|TRBD1|TRBV19
TGTGCCAGTCGAACCGGGACAGGGGTTTGGGGATATGATGAGCAGTTCTTC
CASRTGTGVWGYDEQFF
>TRBJ1-6|-|TRBV13
TGTGCCAGCAGCTCCGGCTCCCACAGCTCCTATAATTCACCCCTCCACTTT
CASSSGSHSSYNSPLHF
>TRBJ2-1|TRBD2|TRBV18
TGTGCCAGCTCACCCCTACTAGCGGGAGTGGACAATGAGCAGTTCTTC
CASSPLLAGVDNEQFF
>TRBJ1-1|-|TRBV7-2
TGTGCCAGCAGCTCGGCCCCGGAGGCTTTCTTT
CASSSAPEAFF
>TRBJ2-7|-|TRBV9
TGTGCCAGCAGCGTAGATGGCAGTTCCTACGAGCAGTACTTC
CASSVDGSSYEQYF
>TRBJ1-1|-|TRBV30
TGTGCCTGGGCGGGAGAACTTAACACTGAAGCTTTCTTT
CAWAGELNTEAFF
>TRBJ2-5|-|TRBV30
TGTGCCGGGAGTGTACAAGGAGGGGGCGGGGAGACCCAGTACTTC
CAGSVQGGGGETQYF
>TRBJ1-1|TRBD1|TRBV4-3
TGCGCCAGCAGCTATGGACAGGGGGACACTGAAGCTTTCTTT
CASSYGQGDTEAFF
>TRBJ1-3|TRBD1|TRBV18
TGTGCCAGCTCATGGCAGGACAGGGGCTCTGGAAACACCATATATTTT
CASSWQDRGSGNTIYF
>TRBJ1-3|-|TRBV29-1
TGCAGCGTGAGGGATTCTGGAAACACCATATATTTT
CSVRDSGNTIYF
>TRBJ2-1|TRBD2|TRBV4-1
TGCGCCAGCAGCCAAGATCGGTGGACTAGTGGGCCTCAGCAGTTCTTC
CASSQDRWTSGPQQFF
>TRBJ1-1|TRBD1|TRBV10-3
TGTGCCATCAGTTCCTCCGGACAGGGTGAAGCTTTCTTT
CAISSSGQGEAFF
>TRBJ2-7|TRBD1|TRBV13
TGTGCCAGCAGGTACAGGGGGGACGAGCAGTACTTC
CASRYRGDEQYF
>TRBJ1-1|TRBD1|TRBV6-5
TGTGCCGCAGGGGGCAGTCCTGAAGCTTTCTTT
CAAGGSPEAFF
>TRBJ1-1|TRBD1|TRBV5-1
TGCGCCAGCAGTTCGACAGGGGAGAACACTGAAGCTTTCTTT
CASSSTGENTEAFF
>TRBJ2-5|-|TRBV19
TGTGCCAGTAGTAAAGTAGCGGCGCTTCGAGAGACCCAGTACTTC
CASSKVAALRETQYF
>TRBJ1-2|TRBD1|TRBV4-2
TGTGCCAGCAGCCAAGTTTACCGACAGGGGAACTATGGCTACACCTTC
CASSQVYRQGNYGYTF
>TRBJ1-3|-|TRBV7-2
TGTGCCAGCAGTTCAGCGGACACCATATATTTT
CASSSADTIYF
>TRBJ1-3|-|TRBV11-1
TGTGCCAGCAGCCCGTCGGGGGGAAGAAACACCATATATTTT
CASSPSGGRNTIYF
>TRBJ1-6|-|TRBV6-5
TGTGCCAGCAGTTACTCGGGGGGACATAATTCACCCCTCCACTTT
CASSYSGGHNSPLHF
>TRBJ1-5|TRBD1|TRBV7-2
TGTGCCAGCAGCATGTCGACAGGGGGAGTACAGCCCCAGCATTTT
CASSMSTGGVQPQHF
>TRBJ2-7|TRBD1|TRBV25-1
TGTGCCAGCAGTGAGCCCGGGACAGCCTACGAGCAGTACTTC
CASSEPGTAYEQYF
>TRBJ1-5|TRBD1|TRBV28
TGTGCCAGCAACATACAGGGGCAGCCCCAGCATTTT
CASNIQGQPQHF
>TRBJ1-1|TRBD1|TRBV7-8
TGTGCCAGCAGCTACACCCGGGACAGCCTGAGGATGAACACTGAAGCTTTCTTT
CASSYTRDSLRMNTEAFF